This T cell receptor (beta chain) stems from a study of radiation and T cells in renal cell carcinoma. Whole-study results and caveats: Pretreatment tumor biopsies were lacking, so baseline clonotypes are unknown. Top tumor clonotypes rose in blood 2 weeks post-radiation, then contracted.

Time point meaning: baseline pretreatment blood. As for treatment: 15 Gy SBRT to primary tumor, nephrectomy 4 weeks later. Radiation-treated patients gave blood at baseline, week 2 and week 4. The patient's renal cell carcinoma had clear cell pathology. The repertoire was sequenced with immunoSEQ multiplex PCR; TCRdb's copy has only in-frame clones and lacks some. Of 150,000 or so clones listed, 88% are singletons. Notes on this clone: The antigen remains undetermined.

Material: blood, obtained from a patient whose treatment included radiotherapy and nephrectomy. This sequence originates from a woman between 65 and 79 years old with renal cell carcinoma.

The CDR3 loop is CAWSPGTEAFF. The DNA for the CDR3 is TGTGCCTGGAGCCCCGGAACTGAAGCTTTCTTT. V is TRBV30 and J is TRBJ1-1, with no clear D. Germline V gene sequence: CDR1 GTSNPN, CDR2 SVGIG (reference sequence). The CDR3 consists of 11 residues. V was pared by 3 bases and J by 5 bases, with 7 bases between.